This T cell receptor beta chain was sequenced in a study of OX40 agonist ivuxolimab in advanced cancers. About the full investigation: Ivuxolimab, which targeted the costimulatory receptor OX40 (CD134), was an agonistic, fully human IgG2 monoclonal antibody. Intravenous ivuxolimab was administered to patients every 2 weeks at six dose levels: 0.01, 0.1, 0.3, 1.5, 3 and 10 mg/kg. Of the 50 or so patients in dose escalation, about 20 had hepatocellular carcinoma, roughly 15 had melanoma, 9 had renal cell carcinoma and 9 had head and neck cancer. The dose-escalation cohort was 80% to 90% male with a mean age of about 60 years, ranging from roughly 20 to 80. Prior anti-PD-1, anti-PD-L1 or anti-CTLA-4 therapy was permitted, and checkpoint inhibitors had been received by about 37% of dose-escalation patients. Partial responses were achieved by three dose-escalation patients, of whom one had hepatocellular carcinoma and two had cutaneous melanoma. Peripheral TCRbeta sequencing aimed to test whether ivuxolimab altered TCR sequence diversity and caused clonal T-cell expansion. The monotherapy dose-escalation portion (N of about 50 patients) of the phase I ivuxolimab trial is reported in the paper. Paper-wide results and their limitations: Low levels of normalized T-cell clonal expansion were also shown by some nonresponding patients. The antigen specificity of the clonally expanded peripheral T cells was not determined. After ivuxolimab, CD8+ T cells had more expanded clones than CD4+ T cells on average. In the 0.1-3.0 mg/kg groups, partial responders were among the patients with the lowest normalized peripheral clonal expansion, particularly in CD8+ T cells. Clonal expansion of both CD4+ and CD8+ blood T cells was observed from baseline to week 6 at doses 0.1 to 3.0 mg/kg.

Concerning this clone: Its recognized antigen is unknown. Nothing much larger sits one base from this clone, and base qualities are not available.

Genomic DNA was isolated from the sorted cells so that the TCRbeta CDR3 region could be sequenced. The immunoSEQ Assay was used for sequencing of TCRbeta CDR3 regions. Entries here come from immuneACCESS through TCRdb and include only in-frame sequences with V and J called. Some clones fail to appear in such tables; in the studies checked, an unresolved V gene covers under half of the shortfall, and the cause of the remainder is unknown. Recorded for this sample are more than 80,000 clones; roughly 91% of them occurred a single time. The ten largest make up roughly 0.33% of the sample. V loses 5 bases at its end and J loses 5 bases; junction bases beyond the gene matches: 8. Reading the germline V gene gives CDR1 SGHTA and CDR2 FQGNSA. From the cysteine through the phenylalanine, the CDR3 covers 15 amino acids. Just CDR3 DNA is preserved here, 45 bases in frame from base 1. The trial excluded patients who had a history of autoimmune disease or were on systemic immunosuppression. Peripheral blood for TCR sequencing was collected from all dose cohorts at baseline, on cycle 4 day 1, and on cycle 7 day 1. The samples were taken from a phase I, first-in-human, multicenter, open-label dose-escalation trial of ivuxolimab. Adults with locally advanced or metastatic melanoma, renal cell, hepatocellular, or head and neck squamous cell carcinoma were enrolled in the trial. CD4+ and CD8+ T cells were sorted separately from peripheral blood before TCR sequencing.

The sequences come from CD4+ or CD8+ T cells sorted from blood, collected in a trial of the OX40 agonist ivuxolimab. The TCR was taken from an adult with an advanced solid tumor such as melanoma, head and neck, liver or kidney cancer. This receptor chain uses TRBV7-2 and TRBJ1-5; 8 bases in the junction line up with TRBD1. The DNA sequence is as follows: TGTGCCAGCAGCCTGACAGGGGTGGTAGATCAGCCCCAGCATTTT. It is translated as CASSLTGVVDQPQHF. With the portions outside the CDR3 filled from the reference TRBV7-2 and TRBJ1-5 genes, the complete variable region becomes GAGVSQSPSNKVTEKGKDVELRCDPISGHTALYWYRQSLGQGLEFLIYFQGNSAPDKSGLPSDRFSAERTGGSVSTLTIQRTQQEDSAVYLCASSLTGVVDQPQHFGDGTRLSIL.